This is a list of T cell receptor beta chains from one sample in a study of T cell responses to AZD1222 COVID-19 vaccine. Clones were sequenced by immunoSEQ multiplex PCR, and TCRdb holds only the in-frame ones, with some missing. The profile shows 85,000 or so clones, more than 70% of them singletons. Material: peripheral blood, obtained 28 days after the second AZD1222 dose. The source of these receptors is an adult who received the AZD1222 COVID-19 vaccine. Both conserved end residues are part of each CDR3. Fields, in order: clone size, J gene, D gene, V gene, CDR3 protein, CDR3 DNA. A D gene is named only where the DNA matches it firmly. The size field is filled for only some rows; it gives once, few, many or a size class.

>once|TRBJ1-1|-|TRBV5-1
CASSLGGITVTEAFF
TGCGCCAGCAGCTTGGGCGGCATCACCGTCACTGAAGCTTTCTTT
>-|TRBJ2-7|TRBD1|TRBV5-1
CASRQGTATYEQYF
TGCGCCAGCCGCCAAGGGACAGCTACCTACGAGCAGTACTTC
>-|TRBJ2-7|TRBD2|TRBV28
CASSPSGRIHEQYF
TGTGCCAGCAGCCCTAGCGGGAGAATCCACGAGCAGTACTTC
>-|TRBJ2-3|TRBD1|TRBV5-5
CASSYGQGAGTQYF
TGTGCCAGCAGCTATGGACAGGGGGCAGGTACGCAGTATTTT
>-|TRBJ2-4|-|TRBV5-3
CARSPLDYLVVKNIQYF
TGTGCCAGAAGCCCCCTGGATTATCTAGTGGTCAAAAACATTCAGTACTTC
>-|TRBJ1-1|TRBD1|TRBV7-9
CASRPKDRLGGEAFF
TGTGCCAGCAGACCAAAGGACAGGTTGGGGGGTGAAGCTTTCTTT
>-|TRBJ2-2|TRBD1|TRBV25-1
CASSVYRGLLFF
TGTGCCAGCAGTGTTTACAGGGGTTTGCTGTTTTTT
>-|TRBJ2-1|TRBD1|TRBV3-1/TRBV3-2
CASMDRYNEQFF
TGTGCCAGCATGGACAGGTACAATGAGCAGTTCTTC
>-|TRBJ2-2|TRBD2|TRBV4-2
CASSQEVLAGSVVGELFF
TGTGCCAGCAGCCAAGAGGTCCTAGCGGGATCAGTGGTCGGGGAGCTGTTTTTT
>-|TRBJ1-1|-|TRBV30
CAWSVPHKGTEAFF
TGTGCCTGGAGTGTACCACATAAAGGGACTGAAGCTTTCTTT
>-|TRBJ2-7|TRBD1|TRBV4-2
CASSPLGQGPYEQYF
TGTGCCAGCAGCCCGCTGGGACAGGGACCCTACGAGCAGTACTTC
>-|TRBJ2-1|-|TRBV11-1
CASSLAGDRPYNEQFF
TGTGCCAGCAGCTTAGCCGGTGACCGCCCCTACAATGAGCAGTTCTTC
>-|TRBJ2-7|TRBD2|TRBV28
CASSGLTSGSYEQYF
TGTGCCAGCAGCGGTCTGACTAGCGGGAGCTACGAGCAGTACTTC
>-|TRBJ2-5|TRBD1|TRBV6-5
CASNWDRGGSETQYF
TGTGCCAGCAACTGGGACAGGGGAGGATCAGAGACCCAGTACTTC
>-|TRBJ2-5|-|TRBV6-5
CASSYSPTNQETQYF
TGTGCCAGCAGTTATTCCCCCACAAACCAAGAGACCCAGTACTTC
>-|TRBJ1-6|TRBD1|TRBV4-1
CASSPGQGVDSPLHF
TGCGCCAGCAGCCCGGGACAGGGGGTTGATTCACCCCTCCACTTT
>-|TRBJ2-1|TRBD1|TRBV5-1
CASSTGQGLYLGQFF
TGCGCCAGCAGCACCGGACAGGGGCTGTATCTTGGGCAGTTCTTC
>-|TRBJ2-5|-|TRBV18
CASCPVGGPSETQYF
TGTGCCAGCTGTCCCGTGGGGGGCCCTTCAGAGACCCAGTACTTC
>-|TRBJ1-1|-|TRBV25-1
CASTSFVGDEAFF
TGTGCCAGCACCTCATTCGTCGGCGATGAAGCTTTCTTT
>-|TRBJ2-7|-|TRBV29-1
CSVESRYRSSYEQYF
TGCAGCGTTGAATCCCGCTACAGGAGCTCCTACGAGCAGTACTTC
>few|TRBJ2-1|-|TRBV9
CASSISLGSGIPGEQFF
TGTGCCAGCAGCATTAGTTTAGGGTCGGGAATTCCTGGTGAGCAGTTCTTC
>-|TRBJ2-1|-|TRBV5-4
CASSFDSYNNEQFF
TGTGCCAGCAGCTTCGACAGCTACAACAATGAGCAGTTCTTC
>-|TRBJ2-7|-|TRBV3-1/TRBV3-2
CASSQGQGGYEQYF
TGTGCCAGCAGCCAAGGTCAGGGAGGCTACGAGCAGTACTTC
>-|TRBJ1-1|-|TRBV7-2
CASSLAGGTGTEAFF
TGTGCCAGCAGCTTAGCGGGAGGGACCGGGACTGAAGCTTTCTTT
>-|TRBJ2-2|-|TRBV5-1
CASSLAERNTGELFF
TGCGCCAGCAGCCTTGCGGAACGGAACACCGGGGAGCTGTTTTTT
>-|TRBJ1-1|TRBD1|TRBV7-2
CASSPRQGHDTEAFF
TGTGCCAGCAGCCCACGACAGGGGCACGACACTGAAGCTTTCTTT
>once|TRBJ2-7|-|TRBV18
CASSEGSSAYEQYF
TGTGCCAGCTCAGAAGGCAGTAGCGCCTACGAGCAGTACTTC
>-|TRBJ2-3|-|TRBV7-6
CASSSGWRRSDTQYF
TGTGCCAGCAGCTCCGGGTGGCGGCGCTCAGATACGCAGTATTTT
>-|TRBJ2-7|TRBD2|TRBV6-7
CASSYFTLVAGISYEQYF
TGTGCCAGCAGTTATTTCACCCTGGTAGCGGGCATTTCCTACGAGCAGTACTTC
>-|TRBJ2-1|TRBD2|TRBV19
CASSKREINEQFF
TGTGCCAGTAGCAAGCGGGAGATTAATGAGCAGTTCTTC
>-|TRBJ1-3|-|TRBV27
CASSLRGGGNTIYF
TGTGCCAGCAGTCTCCGTGGCGGAGGAAACACCATATATTTT
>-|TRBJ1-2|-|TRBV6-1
CASSDLGTNYGYTF
TGTGCCAGCAGTGACCTGGGCACTAACTATGGCTACACCTTC
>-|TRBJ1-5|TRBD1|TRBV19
CASSSTGTGGGQPQHF
TGTGCCAGTAGTTCAACCGGGACAGGGGGCGGGCAGCCCCAGCATTTT
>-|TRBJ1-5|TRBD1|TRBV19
CASSILGQGHSNQPQHF
TGTGCCAGTAGTATCCTCGGACAGGGACATAGCAATCAGCCCCAGCATTTT
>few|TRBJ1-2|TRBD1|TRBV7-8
CASSSPDRGTYGYTF
TGTGCCAGCAGCTCCCCGGACAGGGGCACCTATGGCTACACCTTC
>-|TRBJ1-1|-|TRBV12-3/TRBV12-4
CASSLGAADEAFF
TGTGCCAGCAGTTTAGGGGCGGCGGACGAAGCTTTCTTT
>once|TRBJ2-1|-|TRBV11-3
CASSLGFLGNEQFF
TGTGCCAGCAGCTTAGGATTCCTAGGGAATGAGCAGTTCTTC
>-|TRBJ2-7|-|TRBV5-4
CASSGGGGSSSYEQYF
TGTGCCAGCAGCGGAGGAGGGGGTAGTTCCTCCTACGAGCAGTACTTC
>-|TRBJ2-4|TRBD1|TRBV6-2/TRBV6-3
CASSYPGQGYPKNIQYF
TGTGCCAGCAGTTACCCGGGACAGGGGTATCCTAAAAACATTCAGTACTTC
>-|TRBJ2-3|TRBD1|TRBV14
CASSQLRTGSPDTQYF
TGTGCCAGCAGCCAACTTCGGACAGGAAGCCCAGATACGCAGTATTTT
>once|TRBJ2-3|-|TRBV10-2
CASSVAGEDTQYF
TGCGCCAGCAGTGTTGCAGGGGAAGATACGCAGTATTTT
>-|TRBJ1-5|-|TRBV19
CASSIEGSQPQHF
TGTGCCAGTAGTATAGAGGGGTCTCAGCCCCAGCATTTT
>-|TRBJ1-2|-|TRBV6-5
CASIPGASYGYTF
TGTGCCAGCATTCCCGGAGCCTCCTATGGCTACACCTTC
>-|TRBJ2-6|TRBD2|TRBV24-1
CATSGEGSGANVLTF
TGTGCCACCAGTGGGGAGGGCTCTGGGGCCAACGTCCTGACTTTC
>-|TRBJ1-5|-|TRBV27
CASSLYGGVNQPQHF
TGTGCCAGCAGTTTATATGGGGGCGTCAATCAGCCCCAGCATTTT
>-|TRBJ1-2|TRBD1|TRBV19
CASSPPDRRNGYTF
TGTGCCAGTAGTCCCCCGGACAGGCGGAATGGCTACACCTTC
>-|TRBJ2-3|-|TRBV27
CASSSTGIGTDTQYF
TGTGCCAGCAGTTCCACAGGGATAGGCACAGATACGCAGTATTTT
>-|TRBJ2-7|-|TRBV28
CASLWAGDPYEQYF
TGTGCCAGTCTCTGGGCAGGAGACCCCTACGAGCAGTACTTC
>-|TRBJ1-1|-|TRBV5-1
CASSLAGYGNTEAFF
TGCGCCAGCAGCTTGGCAGGGTATGGGAACACTGAAGCTTTCTTT
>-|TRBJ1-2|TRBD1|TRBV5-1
CASSLWTGNYGYTF
TGCGCCAGCAGCTTATGGACAGGCAACTATGGCTACACCTTC
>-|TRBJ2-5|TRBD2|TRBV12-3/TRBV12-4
CASGGGGLETQYF
TGTGCCAGCGGGGGCGGGGGGTTGGAGACCCAGTACTTC
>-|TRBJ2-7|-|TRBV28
CASKPGQDYEQYF
TGTGCCAGCAAACCTGGGCAGGACTACGAGCAGTACTTC
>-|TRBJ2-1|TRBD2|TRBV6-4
CASSGLAGSNEQFF
TGTGCCAGCAGTGGACTAGCGGGGAGCAATGAGCAGTTCTTC
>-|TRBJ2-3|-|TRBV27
CASSWGLTTDTQYF
TGTGCCAGCAGTTGGGGACTCACCACAGATACGCAGTATTTT
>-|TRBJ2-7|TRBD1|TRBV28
CAIGTGSYEQYF
TGTGCCATCGGGACAGGGTCCTACGAGCAGTACTTC
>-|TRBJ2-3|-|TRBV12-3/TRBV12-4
CASSLDVDTQYF
TGTGCCAGCAGTTTAGACGTAGATACGCAGTATTTT
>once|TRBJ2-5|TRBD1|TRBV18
CASSRTGVLETQYF
TGTGCCAGCTCCAGGACAGGGGTACTAGAGACCCAGTACTTC
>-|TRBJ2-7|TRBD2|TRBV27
CASSLTRTSGSYEQYF
TGTGCCAGCAGTTTAACAAGGACTAGCGGGAGTTACGAGCAGTACTTC
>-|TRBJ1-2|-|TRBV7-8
CASRSGTDYGYTF
TGTGCCAGCAGATCCGGGACGGACTATGGCTACACCTTC